Listed below are T cell receptor beta chains from one sample, sequenced in a study of regulatory T cells in long-lasting Graves disease. One entry per CDR3 protein results from TCRdb running MiXCR on the multiplex PCR reads. Counted here are about 220,000 distinct CDR3 sequences, roughly a fifth occurring once; the ten biggest clones make up about 12%. The same sample was also used in a study of T cells in Graves' hyperthyroidism and ophthalmopathy.

Material: peripheral blood mononuclear cells (PBMCs), obtained at new diagnosis, from a patient treated with antithyroid drugs. Receptors originate from a woman in her 30s with Graves disease. CDR3s include the opening cysteine and the closing phenylalanine or tryptophan. Fields, in order: clone size, V gene, CDR3 length, D gene, J gene, CDR3 protein, CDR3 DNA. The D gene is left open where the match is weak. Not all rows give a size; the values are once, few, many and, for expanded clones, a class.

clone_size: many; v_call: TRBV12-3/TRBV12-4; cdr3_length: 18; d_call: TRBD2; j_call: TRBJ2-7; cdr3_aa: CASSYGLAGDSGNYEQYF; cdr3_nt: TGTGCCAGCAGTTACGGACTAGCGGGAGATTCGGGGAACTACGAGCAGTACTTC
clone_size: many; v_call: TRBV2; cdr3_length: 18; d_call: -; j_call: TRBJ2-3; cdr3_aa: CASSEAHFQAAPTDTQYF; cdr3_nt: TGTGCCAGCAGTGAAGCGCATTTCCAGGCAGCGCCCACAGATACGCAGTATTTT
clone_size: many; v_call: TRBV12-3/TRBV12-4; cdr3_length: 14; d_call: TRBD1; j_call: TRBJ1-6; cdr3_aa: CASSLDRVNSPLHF; cdr3_nt: TGTGCCAGCAGTTTGGACAGGGTTAATTCACCCCTCCACTTT
clone_size: many; v_call: TRBV10-3; cdr3_length: 17; d_call: -; j_call: TRBJ1-2; cdr3_aa: CAISVQAALAYDYGYTF; cdr3_nt: TGTGCCATCAGCGTACAGGCCGCATTAGCGTATGACTATGGCTACACCTTC
clone_size: many; v_call: TRBV12-3/TRBV12-4; cdr3_length: 14; d_call: -; j_call: TRBJ2-7; cdr3_aa: CASSLAGVMYEQYF; cdr3_nt: TGTGCCAGCAGTTTGGCAGGGGTTATGTACGAGCAGTACTTC
clone_size: few; v_call: TRBV2; cdr3_length: 12; d_call: -; j_call: TRBJ1-4; cdr3_aa: CASSVRSSKLFF; cdr3_nt: TGTGCCAGCAGTGTTAGGAGTAGTAAACTGTTTTTT
clone_size: many; v_call: TRBV2; cdr3_length: 13; d_call: -; j_call: TRBJ2-3; cdr3_aa: CASSGTSTDTQYF; cdr3_nt: TGTGCCAGCAGCGGTACTAGCACAGATACGCAGTATTTT
clone_size: -; v_call: TRBV27; cdr3_length: 15; d_call: -; j_call: TRBJ2-7; cdr3_aa: CASSLGLDRVYEQYF; cdr3_nt: TGTGCCAGCAGTTTAGGGCTCGACCGGGTATACGAGCAGTACTTC
clone_size: many; v_call: TRBV30; cdr3_length: 13; d_call: TRBD1; j_call: TRBJ2-7; cdr3_aa: CAWSVNRGNEQYF; cdr3_nt: TGTGCCTGGAGTGTTAACAGGGGGAACGAGCAGTACTTC
clone_size: -; v_call: TRBV19; cdr3_length: 12; d_call: -; j_call: TRBJ1-1; cdr3_aa: CASSIGSVQAFF; cdr3_nt: TGTGCCAGTAGTATAGGCTCTGTACAAGCTTTCTTT
clone_size: -; v_call: TRBV27; cdr3_length: 15; d_call: TRBD1; j_call: TRBJ1-1; cdr3_aa: CASSPLGQVLTEAFF; cdr3_nt: TGTGCCAGCAGTCCTCTCGGACAGGTGTTAACTGAAGCTTTCTTT
clone_size: many; v_call: TRBV2; cdr3_length: 15; d_call: -; j_call: TRBJ2-3; cdr3_aa: CASSEGDLGTDTQYF; cdr3_nt: TGTGCCAGCAGTGAGGGTGACCTCGGCACAGATACGCAGTATTTT
clone_size: many; v_call: TRBV6-2/TRBV6-3; cdr3_length: 15; d_call: -; j_call: TRBJ1-2; cdr3_aa: CASSYSGVAVYGYTF; cdr3_nt: TGTGCCAGCAGTTACTCTGGGGTGGCGGTCTATGGCTACACCTTC
clone_size: many; v_call: TRBV28; cdr3_length: 13; d_call: -; j_call: TRBJ1-5; cdr3_aa: CASRTGSYQPQHF; cdr3_nt: TGTGCCAGCAGAACGGGTTCCTATCAGCCCCAGCATTTT
clone_size: many; v_call: TRBV5-6; cdr3_length: 16; d_call: TRBD2; j_call: TRBJ2-5; cdr3_aa: CASSWGGLAATETQYF; cdr3_nt: TGTGCCAGCAGCTGGGGGGGACTAGCTGCTACAGAGACCCAGTACTTC
clone_size: many; v_call: TRBV3-1; cdr3_length: 15; d_call: TRBD2; j_call: TRBJ2-3; cdr3_aa: CASSQTGGPRDTQYF; cdr3_nt: TGTGCCAGCAGCCAAACGGGGGGACCTAGAGATACGCAGTATTTT